Following are 26 T cell receptor beta chains from one sample sequenced in a study of cytomegalovirus exposure and HLA in healthy donors. 13 Jbeta primers and 60 Vbeta primers were used for the PCR. Produced via immunoSEQ multiplex PCR; TCRdb's table is partial and in-frame only. The sample has about 220,000 clones; less than 85% are singletons. What was sequenced was PBMCs. The receptor set was obtained from a man between 18 and 29 years old in good health and CMV-seronegative.

The chain employs TRBV28 and TRBJ1-2; D is possibly TRBD1 (5 bases). CDR1 and CDR2 from the germline V gene are MDHEN and SYDVKM. The CDR3 consists of 12 residues. Trimming pared 8 bases from V and 2 bases from J, leaving 9 bases between. The CDR3 loop reads CASVQANYGYTF. Here the CDR3 DNA reads TGTGCCAGCGTACAGGCAAACTATGGCTACACCTTC.

This clone was counted between two and nine times. The V and J genes are TRBV30 and TRBJ2-7, with D perhaps matching TRBD1 (6 bases). The ends were cut back, 2 bases at V and 2 bases at J, with 10 bases in the middle. Germline-derived CDR1 and CDR2 are GTSNPN and SVGIG (reference sequence). CDR3 length: 13 amino acids. The CDR3 nucleotides read TGTGCCTGGAGTAGGGGACATACCTACGAGCAGTACTTC. Translated: CAWSRGHTYEQYF.

V usage is TRBV21-1 and J usage is TRBJ2-7; the listed D gene, TRBD2, was not tested against the DNA. TRBV21-1 is termed a pseudogene. This CDR3 has 16 amino acids. This CDR3 is CASSKGWGGSNHEQYF. The CDR3, as DNA: TGTGCCAGCAGCAAAGGTTGGGGAGGGAGCAACCACGAGCAGTACTTC.

V is TRBV9 and J is TRBJ2-3; a weak D match, TRBD2 (6 bases). Trimming left V 0 bases short and J 0 bases short, with 14 bases between. Germline CDR1 SGDLS, CDR2 YYNGEE. This CDR3 comprises 17 residues. CDR3 nucleotides: TGTGCCAGCAGCGTAGAAGGCCGCGGGGCTAGCACAGATACGCAGTATTTT. Amino acid sequence: CASSVEGRGASTDTQYF.

The genes are TRBV6-5 and TRBJ1-6; D is possibly TRBD1 (5 bases). This CDR3 is built from 13 residues. The V and J ends lost 2 bases and 10 bases respectively, with 9 bases between them. Germline V CDR1 and CDR2: MNHEY, SVGAGI. The CDR3 loop reads CASSYGARSPLHF. CDR3 DNA: TGTGCCAGCAGTTACGGGGCGCGGTCACCCCTCCACTTT.

Worth noting for this clone: Its ends do not fully match the called genes, so a read error is possible. The rearrangement uses TRBV4-1 and TRBJ1-5; the D is unclear. The CDR3 length is 12 residues. Germline CDR1 and CDR2: MGHRA and YSYEKL. CDR3 in DNA: TGCGCCAGCAGCCAGGGCAACCAGCCCCAGCATTTT. Protein: CASSQGNQPQHF.

The chain joins TRBV29-1 to TRBJ1-2; tentative D call: TRBD1 (5 bases). Trimming took 4 bases from V and 5 from J, leaving 8 bases between them. Germline CDR1 SQVTM, CDR2 ANQGSEA. The CDR3 totals 11 residues. CDR3 residues: CSVGDSYGYTF. The CDR3 nucleotides are TGCAGCGTTGGAGACAGTTATGGCTACACCTTC.

This clone turned up a few times. This chain joins TRBV4-1 and TRBJ2-7, with 7 bases fitting TRBD1. The CDR3 totals 16 residues. The germline V gene encodes CDR1 MGHRA and CDR2 YSYEKL. With V trimmed by 1 base and J by 2 bases, 8 bases remained unmatched. This CDR3 reads CASSQGADRLTYEQYF. As DNA, the CDR3 is TGCGCCAGCAGCCAAGGAGCGGACAGGCTAACCTACGAGCAGTACTTC.

The chain employs TRBV7-3 and TRBJ1-5; possibly TRBD1 for D (5 bases). V was cut by 0 bases and J by 4 bases, with 7 bases left in between. The CDR3 contains 14 residues. Germline V gene data show CDR1 as SGHTA and CDR2 as FQGTGA. The CDR3 DNA is TGTGCCAGCAGCTTAACCGGGGGGAATCAGCCCCAGCATTTT. Its protein product is CASSLTGGNQPQHF.

This rearrangement joins TRBV6-5 to TRBJ2-6; no clear D. Between the trimmed V and J ends, which lost 6 bases and 1 base, there was a span of 10 bases. The germline gives CDR1 MNHEY, CDR2 SVGAGI. CDR3 length: 15 amino acids. CDR3 nucleotides: TGTGCCAGCAGCTTCGACTGGTCTGGGGCCAACGTCCTGACTTTC. Translating gives CASSFDWSGANVLTF.

The sample holds a few counts of this clone. This chain uses TRBV9 with TRBJ1-1; the D is unclear. The CDR3 runs 13 residues. Germline V CDR1 and CDR2: SGDLS, YYNGEE. V was trimmed by 0 bases and J by 4 bases, leaving 7 bases between them. The CDR3: CASSVGGSTEAFF. For the CDR3, the DNA is TGTGCCAGCAGCGTAGGTGGGAGCACTGAAGCTTTCTTT.

CDR3 nucleotides: TGTGCCACCACTAGGCTCCTTAACTATGGCTACACCTTC. It specifies CATTRLLNYGYTF. V is TRBV28 and J is TRBJ1-2; D gene ambiguous. In germline, CDR1 is MDHEN, CDR2 SYDVKM. The V gene lost 10 bases and the J gene lost 1 base, with 13 bases spanning the gap. This CDR3 spans 13 amino acids.

The chain couples TRBV18 to TRBJ2-6, with D possibly matching TRBD2 (5 bases). Per the germline V gene, CDR1 is KGHSH and CDR2 is LQKENI. Trimming took off 2 bases at V and 0 bases at J, with 5 bases between the two ends. This CDR3 comprises 15 residues. CDR3 loop: CASSPGSSGANVLTF. The CDR3 DNA reads as TGTGCCAGCTCACCAGGGAGCTCTGGGGCCAACGTCCTGACTTTC.

The J gene is TRBJ1-4, the V gene TRBV9; 7 bases line up with TRBD1. The CDR3 sequence is 15 residues long. V lost 0 bases, J lost 3 bases, and 2 bases stayed unmatched. Germline-derived CDR1 and CDR2 are SGDLS and YYNGEE. This CDR3 reads CASSVVGQPNEKLFF. The CDR3 region has the DNA TGTGCCAGCAGCGTAGTGGGACAGCCTAATGAAAAACTGTTTTTT.

The V gene is TRBV30, the J gene TRBJ1-1, with D maybe TRBD1 (5 bases). V lost 5 bases and J 1 base, leaving 8 bases between the germline ends. This CDR3 region has 12 residues. Germline CDR1 GTSNPN, CDR2 SVGIG (reference sequence). DNA for the CDR3: TGTGCCTGGGGACATCCGAACACTGAAGCTTTCTTT. This translates into CAWGHPNTEAFF.

J is TRBJ2-7 and V is TRBV30, with 7 nucleotides matching TRBD1. Germline CDR1 GTSNPN, CDR2 SVGIG (reference sequence). V lost 4 bases, J lost 6 bases, and 15 bases stayed unmatched. This CDR3 contains 15 residues. CDR3 amino acids: CAWKLAGTVLGEQYF. DNA of the CDR3: TGTGCCTGGAAGTTGGCCGGGACAGTACTTGGCGAGCAGTACTTC.

V and J are TRBV15 and TRBJ1-1, with 9 bases identical to TRBD1. V was clipped by 2 bases and J by 5 bases; unmatched bases: 6. Looked up from germline, CDR1 is LNHNV and CDR2 is YYDKDF (reference sequence). CDR3 size: 15 residues. The CDR3 DNA reads TGTGCCACCAGCAGAAACCCGGACAGGGGAACTGAAGCTTTCTTT. Its protein product is CATSRNPDRGTEAFF.

A few counts support this clone. The chain couples TRBV9 to TRBJ2-4; 9 bases map to TRBD1. Per germline, CDR1 SGDLS and CDR2 YYNGEE. J was trimmed by 3 bases and V by 0 bases; bases with no gene match: 1. This CDR3 comprises 15 residues. Written as DNA, the CDR3 is TGTGCCAGCAGCGTAGGGACAGGGGTCAAAAACATTCAGTACTTC. Translating gives CASSVGTGVKNIQYF.

The chain combines TRBV4-2 with TRBJ2-5; 10 nucleotides line up with TRBD2. Germline CDR1 LGHNA, CDR2 YNFKEQ. V lost 3 bases and J lost 5; bases outside the gene matches: 12. The CDR3 extends over 17 amino acids. CDR3: CASSQPSVAGGVETQYF. The CDR3 DNA reads as TGTGCCAGCAGCCAGCCCTCCGTAGCGGGAGGAGTCGAGACCCAGTACTTC.

This sequence joins TRBV27 and TRBJ2-2; 12 bases agree with TRBD2. The CDR3 spans 18 residues. V gave up 3 bases and J gave up 2 bases; unmatched junction bases: 7. Per germline, CDR1 MNHEY and CDR2 SMNVEV (reference sequence). DNA of the CDR3: TGTGCCAGCAGTTTTGGAGGACTAGCGGGACTTAACACCGGGGAGCTGTTTTTT. It yields the protein CASSFGGLAGLNTGELFF.

This clone came up once. J is TRBJ1-2 and V is TRBV19; D is perhaps TRBD1 (6 bases). V lost 7 bases, J lost 4 bases, and 25 bases lay in between. Germline V gives CDR1 LNHDA, CDR2 SQIVND (reference sequence). The CDR3 sequence is 17 residues long. In DNA form, the CDR3 reads TGTGCCAGTACTTACATACCTCCCGGGACAACGTCCTATGGCTACACCTTC. Protein sequence: CASTYIPPGTTSYGYTF.

This clone appeared a single time. V is TRBV2 and J is TRBJ1-1, with 9 bases identical to TRBD1. This CDR3 is built from 13 residues. CDR1 is SNHLY and CDR2 is FYNNEI in the germline V gene. J lost 3 bases, V lost 9 bases, and 5 bases had no gene match. CDR3 bases: TGTGCCAGTCGGGGACAGGGCCACACTGAAGCTTTCTTT. Translating it yields CASRGQGHTEAFF. Variable domain in full (rest from reference TRBV2 and TRBJ1-1): EPEVTQTPSHQVTQMGQEVILRCVPISNHLYFYWYRQILGQKVEFLVSFYNNEISEKSEIFDDQFSVERPDGSNFTLKIRSTKLEDSAMYFCASRGQGHTEAFFGQGTRLTVV.

The rearrangement joins TRBV4-1 to TRBJ1-1; D unresolved. Deletions cut 1 base from V and 7 bases from J, with 13 bases between. The length of the CDR3 is 14 residues. Germline V lookup: CDR1 MGHRA, CDR2 YSYEKL. In DNA form, the CDR3 reads TGCGCCAGCAGCCAAGTGGGAGAGGGAGTTGAAGCTTTCTTT. Encoded protein: CASSQVGEGVEAFF.

The CDR3 DNA sequence: TGTGCCAGCAGTACAGATCCTAGCGGGAGGACAGATACGCAGTATTTT. Translating gives CASSTDPSGRTDTQYF. The V gene is TRBV27, the J gene TRBJ2-3; TRBD2 matches 11 bases. V lost 5 bases, J lost 3 bases, and 7 bases stayed unmatched. The CDR3 loop spans 16 amino acids. Per germline, CDR1 MNHEY and CDR2 SMNVEV (reference sequence).

V gene TRBV2 combines with J gene TRBJ2-7; a weak D match, TRBD2 (5 bases). The CDR3 contains 13 residues. Trimming cost V 3 bases and J 6 bases, with 12 bases left between them. Germline loops: CDR1 SNHLY, CDR2 FYNNEI. In DNA, the CDR3 is TGTGCCAGCAGTGAGCCATCTAGCCCCGAGCAGTACTTC. Encoded protein: CASSEPSSPEQYF.

The chain carries TRBV27 and TRBJ2-7, with 7 bases that match TRBD2. Per germline, CDR1 MNHEY and CDR2 SMNVEV (reference sequence). The CDR3 spans 14 residues. With V trimmed by 8 bases and J by 0 bases, 7 bases remained unmatched. The CDR3 loop reads CASGRAGASYEQYF. DNA of the CDR3: TGTGCCAGCGGGAGGGCAGGAGCCTCCTACGAGCAGTACTTC.